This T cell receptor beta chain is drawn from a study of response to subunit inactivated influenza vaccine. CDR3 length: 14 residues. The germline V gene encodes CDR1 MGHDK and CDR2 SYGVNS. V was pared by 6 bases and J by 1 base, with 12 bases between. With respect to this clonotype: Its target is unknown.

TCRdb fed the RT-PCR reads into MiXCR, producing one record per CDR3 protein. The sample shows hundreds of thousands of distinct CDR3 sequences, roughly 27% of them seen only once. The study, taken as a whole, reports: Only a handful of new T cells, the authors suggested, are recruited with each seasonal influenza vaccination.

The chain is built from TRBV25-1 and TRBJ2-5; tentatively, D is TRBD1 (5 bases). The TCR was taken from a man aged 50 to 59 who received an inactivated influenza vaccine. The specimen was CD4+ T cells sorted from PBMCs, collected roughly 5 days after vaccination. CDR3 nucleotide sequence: TGTGCCAGCAGCAGAAGCAGGGTCCAAGAGACCCAGTACTTC. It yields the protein CASSRSRVQETQYF. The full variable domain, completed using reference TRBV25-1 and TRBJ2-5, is EADIYQTPRYLVIGTGKKITLECSQTMGHDKMYWYQQDPGMELHLIHYSYGVNSTEKGDLSSESTVSRIRTEHFPLTLESARPSHTSQYLCASSRSRVQETQYFGPGTRLLVL.